The subject of this entry is one T cell receptor beta chain. This sample is drawn from a study of radiotherapy plus CTLA-4 blockade in lung cancer. Measured with immunoSEQ multiplex PCR; TCRdb has only the in-frame clones, and not every one. The repertoire holds about 88,000 clones, with around 72% as singletons. V shed 0 bases and J 6 bases; nucleotides not matched to a gene: 8. CDR1 and CDR2 from the germline V gene are SGDLS and YYNGEE. There are 15 residues in the CDR3. This chain uses TRBV9 with TRBJ1-1, with 7 positions matching TRBD1. The receptor comes from a human donor with non-small cell lung cancer that progressed on radiotherapy plus ipilimumab. The sequences come from peripheral blood, collected from a patient treated with radiotherapy plus ipilimumab. The CDR3 region is CASSVEEGAQAEAFF. For the CDR3, the DNA is TGTGCCAGCAGCGTAGAGGAGGGGGCGCAGGCTGAAGCTTTCTTT. Full variable domain (rest looked up from reference TRBV9 and TRBJ1-1): DSGVTQTPKHLITATGQRVTLRCSPRSGDLSVYWYQQSLDQGLQFLIQYYNGEERAKGNILERFSAQQFPDLHSELNLSSLELGDSALYFCASSVEEGAQAEAFFGQGTRLTVV.